Below are 18 T cell receptor beta chains sequenced from a single sample in a study of cytomegalovirus exposure and HLA in healthy donors. The PCR had 60 Vbeta and 13 Jbeta primers. TCRdb's table, derived via immunoSEQ multiplex PCR, lists solely in-frame clones and lacks some. The sample lists around 70,000 clones, roughly 85% occurring once. The sample taken for sequencing was PBMCs. The source of these receptors is a woman in her twenties or thirties in good health and CMV-seronegative.

This chain joins TRBV11-3 and TRBJ2-2; 7 bases agree with TRBD1. This CDR3 is built from 17 residues. Germline loops: CDR1 SGHNT, CDR2 YENEEA. With 5 bases clipped from V and 6 bases from J, the junction kept 15 bases outside the gene matches. CDR3 sequence: CASSRPSGTEWPGELFF. CDR3 bases: TGTGCCAGCAGCCGACCGTCCGGGACAGAATGGCCCGGGGAGCTGTTTTTT.

J is TRBJ2-5 and V is TRBV30, with TRBD2 identical over 8 bases. Looked up from germline, CDR1 is GTSNPN and CDR2 is SVGIG (reference sequence). This CDR3 has 12 amino acids. The V gene end was trimmed by 3 bases and the J gene end by 5 bases; junction bases not matched to a gene: 2. The CDR3 reads CAWSTGGETQYF. In nucleotides, the CDR3 is TGTGCCTGGAGCACGGGGGGGGAGACCCAGTACTTC. The full variable domain, completed using reference TRBV30 and TRBJ2-5, is SQTIHQWPATLVQPVGSPLSLECTVEGTSNPNLYWYRQAAGRGLQLLFYSVGIGQISSEVPQNLSASRPQDRQFILSSKKLLLSDSGFYLCAWSTGGETQYFGPGTRLLVL.

The sample holds a few counts of this clone. The rearrangement joins TRBV9 to TRBJ2-5, with 7 bases that match TRBD2. With the DNA end fitting TRBJ2-7 better, the J assignment may be wrong. This CDR3 comprises 14 residues. From germline, CDR1 is SGDLS and CDR2 YYNGEE. The CDR3 nucleotides are TGTGCCAGCAGCGTAATGGCGGGGGCCTACGAGCAGTACTTC. Amino acids: CASSVMAGAYEQYF.

This sequence joins TRBV5-5 and TRBJ1-2, with D possibly TRBD1 on 6 matching bases. V was trimmed by 0 bases and J by 4 bases, leaving 10 bases between them. The CDR3 extends over 14 amino acids. The germline V gene has CDR1 SGHKS and CDR2 YYEKEE (reference sequence). CDR3 nucleotide sequence: TGTGCCAGCAGCTTGGTACGGGACACCTATGGCTACACCTTC. Its translation: CASSLVRDTYGYTF.

This clone has more than one count but fewer than ten. The chain is built from TRBV5-1 and TRBJ2-3, with no clear D. CDR3 length equals 16 residues. CDR1 SGHRS and CDR2 YFSETQ come from the germline V gene. Trimming pared 1 base from V and 1 base from J, leaving 13 bases between. The CDR3 loop is CASSLLGGIRTDTQYF. CDR3 coding DNA: TGCGCCAGCAGCTTGCTTGGCGGTATTCGCACAGATACGCAGTATTTT.

The chain carries TRBV27 and TRBJ2-7; D perhaps matches TRBD2 (5 bases). The CDR3 is made up of 14 amino acids. V was pared by 2 bases and J by 0 bases, with 8 bases between. Germline V lookup: CDR1 MNHEY, CDR2 SMNVEV (reference sequence). CDR3 nucleotides: TGTGCCAGCAGTTTAGCCGGGGTCTCCTACGAGCAGTACTTC. Translation gives CASSLAGVSYEQYF.

DNA of the CDR3: TGTGCCTGGAGGACTAGCGGTATGGGGGATGAGCAGTTCTTC. Translated: CAWRTSGMGDEQFF. The V gene is TRBV30, the J gene TRBJ2-1; TRBD2 agrees at 9 bases. The CDR3 contains 14 residues. Germline loops: CDR1 GTSNPN, CDR2 SVGIG (reference sequence). The V gene end was trimmed by 3 bases and the J gene end by 8 bases; junction bases not matched to a gene: 8.

This clone turned up a few times. The chain links TRBV5-4 to TRBJ2-7, with 12 bases identical to TRBD1. Germline lookup yields CDR1 SGHNT and CDR2 YYREEE (reference sequence). The CDR3 totals 15 residues. V lost 2 bases to trimming and J lost 3 bases; unmatched junction nucleotides: 3. The CDR3 protein is CASSFGTGGFYEQYF. The CDR3 bases are TGTGCCAGCAGCTTTGGGACAGGGGGCTTCTACGAGCAGTACTTC.

This clone came up once. This chain connects TRBV7-9 to TRBJ2-5, with D possibly TRBD2 on 7 matching bases. The closer fit of TRBJ2-7 to the DNA end suggests the J call may be wrong. CDR3 length: 14 amino acids. Germline CDR1 and CDR2: SEHNR and FQNEAQ (reference sequence). CDR3 sequence: CASSPPGGSYEQYF. The CDR3 nucleotides are TGTGCCAGCAGCCCACCGGGGGGCAGCTACGAGCAGTACTTC.

The chain couples TRBV5-1 to TRBJ2-5, with D unclear. The CDR3 extends over 15 amino acids. Germline loops: CDR1 SGHRS, CDR2 YFSETQ. Trimming left V 4 bases short and J 2 bases short, with 15 bases between. The CDR3 region is CASSLGGTAQETQYF. CDR3 DNA sequence: TGCGCCAGCAGCCTTGGTGGTACAGCTCAAGAGACCCAGTACTTC.

CDR3 sequence (DNA): TGCGCCAGCGAGAGCGGGGAAGGACGCGATACGCAGTATTTT. This codes for CASESGEGRDTQYF. The V gene is TRBV5-1, the J gene TRBJ2-3, with TRBD2 identical over 7 bases. V trimming: 7 bases; J trimming: 6 bases; junction bases outside the gene matches: 11. This CDR3 spans 14 amino acids. The germline gives CDR1 SGHRS, CDR2 YFSETQ.

The chain links TRBV29-1 to TRBJ1-2, with D perhaps TRBD1 (5 bases). This CDR3 spans 13 amino acids. Per germline, CDR1 SQVTM and CDR2 ANQGSEA. The V and J ends lost 2 bases and 1 base respectively, with 8 bases between them. The chain's CDR3 is CSVESQGNYGYTF. The CDR3 coding sequence is TGCAGCGTTGAATCGCAGGGTAACTATGGCTACACCTTC.

This clone has only a few counts. This chain connects TRBV19 to TRBJ1-3, with TRBD1 identical over 7 bases. Per germline, CDR1 LNHDA and CDR2 SQIVND (reference sequence). Trimming removed 1 base from V and 5 bases from J; junction bases left unmatched: 14. The CDR3 totals 18 residues. The CDR3 DNA reads as TGTGCCAGTAGTATAGCGGTCGAAGGGGGCGATTCTAGAAACACCATATATTTT. Residues: CASSIAVEGGDSRNTIYF.

This clone has a single count. The chain carries TRBV4-1 and TRBJ2-1, with a possible D match to TRBD1 (5 bases). Germline loops: CDR1 MGHRA, CDR2 YSYEKL. The V gene lost 0 bases and the J gene lost 10 bases, with 13 bases spanning the gap. The CDR3 covers 14 residues. CDR3 in amino acids: CASSQDEPAGEQFF. In DNA, the CDR3 is TGCGCCAGCAGCCAAGATGAACCTGCAGGGGAGCAGTTCTTC.

In this sample, this clone turned up once. This chain uses TRBV29-1 with TRBJ2-7; no firm D call. V was shortened by 4 bases and J by 3 bases, with 13 bases between the two germline ends. Germline V gene lookup returns CDR1 SQVTM and CDR2 ANQGSEA. There are 13 residues in the CDR3. CDR3 sequence reads: CSVVPDTGYEQYF. CDR3 nucleotide sequence: TGCAGCGTTGTTCCTGACACCGGCTACGAGCAGTACTTC.

The J gene is TRBJ2-1, the V gene TRBV11-3, with 11 bases lining up with TRBD1. The ends lost 5 bases at V and 6 bases at J; junction bases unmatched: 6. The germline V gene has CDR1 SGHNT and CDR2 YENEEA. The CDR3 has 15 residues. CDR3 loop: CASSKGQGDLNEQFF. The CDR3 DNA reads TGTGCCAGCAGCAAGGGACAGGGGGATCTCAATGAGCAGTTCTTC.

The gene calls are TRBV9 and TRBJ2-7; D may be TRBD1 (6 bases). This CDR3 is 14 amino acids long. V was pared by 4 bases and J by 3 bases, with 14 bases between. CDR1 and CDR2 (germline): SGDLS, YYNGEE. This chain's CDR3 is CASSQGPDSYEQYF. The CDR3 nucleotides are TGTGCCAGCAGCCAGGGCCCGGACAGCTACGAGCAGTACTTC.

Here the CDR3 reads CASSKETSTDTQYF. CDR3 DNA: TGTGCCAGCAGCAAGGAGACTAGCACAGATACGCAGTATTTT. This chain links TRBV13 with TRBJ2-3; D not resolved. With 5 bases removed from V and 0 bases from J, the gap between germline ends came to 9 bases. This CDR3 is built from 14 residues. CDR1 is PRHDT and CDR2 is FYEKMQ in the germline V gene (reference sequence). Variable domain in full (rest from reference TRBV13 and TRBJ2-3): AAGVIQSPRHLIKEKRETATLKCYPIPRHDTVYWYQQGPGQDPQFLISFYEKMQSDKGSIPDRFSAQQFSDYHSELNMSSLELGDSALYFCASSKETSTDTQYFGPGTRLTVL.